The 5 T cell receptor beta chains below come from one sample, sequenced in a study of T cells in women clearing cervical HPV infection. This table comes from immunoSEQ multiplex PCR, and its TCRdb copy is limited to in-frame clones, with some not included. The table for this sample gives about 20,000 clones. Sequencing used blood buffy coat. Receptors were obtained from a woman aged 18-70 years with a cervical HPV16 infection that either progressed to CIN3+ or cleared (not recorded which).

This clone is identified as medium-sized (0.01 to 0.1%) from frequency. CDR3 protein: CASSPKGGGSKNIQYF. The sequenced part of the CDR3 DNA is TGTGCCAGCAGCCCAAAGGGCGGGGGGTCCAAAAACATT. The chain joins TRBV7-6 to TRBJ2-4, with TRBD2 matching over 8 bases. The read is 3 residues too short to cover the CDR3 end, so that end is filled in from the germline J gene. V was clipped by 5 bases and J by 2 bases; unmatched bases: 8. CDR1 and CDR2 from the germline V gene are SGHVS and FNYEAQ. The CDR3 length is 16 residues.

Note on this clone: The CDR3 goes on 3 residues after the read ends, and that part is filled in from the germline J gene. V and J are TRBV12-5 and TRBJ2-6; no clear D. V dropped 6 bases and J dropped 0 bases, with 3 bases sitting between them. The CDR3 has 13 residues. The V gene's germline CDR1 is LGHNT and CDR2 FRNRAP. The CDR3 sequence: CASGNSGANVLTF. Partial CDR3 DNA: TGTGCTAGTGGCAACTCTGGGGCCAACGTC.

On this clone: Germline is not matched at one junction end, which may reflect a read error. The CDR3 DNA, read in part, is TGTACCAGCAGCCCTCGGTCTTACGAG. Its translation is CTSSPRSYE. The complete CDR3 reads CTSSPRSYEQYF. This chain connects TRBV7-9 to TRBJ2-7, with no clear D. The read halts 3 residues ahead of the CDR3 end, with the missing end drawn from the germline J gene. CDR3 size: 12 residues. Germline CDR1 is SEHNR and CDR2 is FQNEAQ (reference sequence).

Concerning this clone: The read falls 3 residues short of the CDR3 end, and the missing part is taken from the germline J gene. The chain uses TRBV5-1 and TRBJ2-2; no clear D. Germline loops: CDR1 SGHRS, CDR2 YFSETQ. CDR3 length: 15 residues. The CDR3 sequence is CASSLAGLNQEKLFF. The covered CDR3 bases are TGCGCCAGCAGCTTGGCCGGCCTGAATCAGGAAAAG.

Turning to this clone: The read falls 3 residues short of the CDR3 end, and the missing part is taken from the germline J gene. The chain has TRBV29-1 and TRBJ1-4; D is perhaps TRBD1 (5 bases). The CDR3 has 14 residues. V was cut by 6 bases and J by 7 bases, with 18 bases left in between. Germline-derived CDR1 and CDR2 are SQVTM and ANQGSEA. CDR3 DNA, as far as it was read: TGCAGCGTCGGTACAGGCATCCCGACTGAAAAA. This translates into CSVGTGIPTEK. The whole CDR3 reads CSVGTGIPTEKLFF.